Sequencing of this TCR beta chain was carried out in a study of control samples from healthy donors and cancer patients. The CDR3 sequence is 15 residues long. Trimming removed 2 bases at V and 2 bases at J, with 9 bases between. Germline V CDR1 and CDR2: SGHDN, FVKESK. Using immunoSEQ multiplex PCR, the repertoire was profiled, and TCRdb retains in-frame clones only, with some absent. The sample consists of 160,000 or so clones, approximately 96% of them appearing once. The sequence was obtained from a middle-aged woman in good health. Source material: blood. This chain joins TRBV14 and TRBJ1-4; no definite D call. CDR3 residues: CASSQYSRTNEKLFF. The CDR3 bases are TGTGCCAGCAGCCAATATAGTCGGACTAATGAAAAACTGTTTTTT.